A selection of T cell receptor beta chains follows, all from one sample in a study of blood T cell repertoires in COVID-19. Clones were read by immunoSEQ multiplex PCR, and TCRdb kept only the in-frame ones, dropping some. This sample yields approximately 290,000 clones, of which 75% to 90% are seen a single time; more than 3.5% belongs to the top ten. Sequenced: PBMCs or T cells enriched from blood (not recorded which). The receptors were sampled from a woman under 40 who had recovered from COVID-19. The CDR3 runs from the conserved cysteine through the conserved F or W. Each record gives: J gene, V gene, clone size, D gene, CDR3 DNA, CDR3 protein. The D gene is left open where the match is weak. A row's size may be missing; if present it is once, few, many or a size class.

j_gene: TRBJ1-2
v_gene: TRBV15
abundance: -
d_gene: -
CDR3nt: TGTGCCACCAGCAGGGGCTCCGGTCAGGTCAAAAACTTC
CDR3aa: CATSRGSGQVKNF

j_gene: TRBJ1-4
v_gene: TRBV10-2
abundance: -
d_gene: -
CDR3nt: TGCGCCACCGCACATGCAACTAATGAAAAACTGTTTTTT
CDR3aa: CATAHATNEKLFF

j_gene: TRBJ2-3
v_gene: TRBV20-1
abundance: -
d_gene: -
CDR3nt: TGCAGTGCTCCCTCAGATACGCAGTATTTT
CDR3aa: CSAPSDTQYF

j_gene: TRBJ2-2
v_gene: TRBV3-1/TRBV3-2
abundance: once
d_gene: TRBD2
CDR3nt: TGTGCCAGCAGCCGACGCGGGGGGCCGAACACCGGGGAGCTGTTTTTT
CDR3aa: CASSRRGGPNTGELFF

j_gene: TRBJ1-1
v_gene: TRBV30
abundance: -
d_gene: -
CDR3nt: TGTGCCTGGAGTGTTAGGGGTATGAACACTGAAGCTTTCTTT
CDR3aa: CAWSVRGMNTEAFF

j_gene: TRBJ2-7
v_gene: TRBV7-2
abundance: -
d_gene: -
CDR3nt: TGTGCCAGCAGCCCCACTAGTGGACGGCGCGAGCAGTACTTC
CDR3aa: CASSPTSGRREQYF

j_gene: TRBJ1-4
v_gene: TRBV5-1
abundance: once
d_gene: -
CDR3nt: TGCGCCAGCAGCCCCACGGGGGGTCGAGGAGAAAAACTGTTTTTT
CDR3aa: CASSPTGGRGEKLFF

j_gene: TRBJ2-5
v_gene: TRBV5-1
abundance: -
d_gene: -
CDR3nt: TGCGCCAGCAGTGCCTCGCCCGGAGAGACCCAGTACTTC
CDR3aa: CASSASPGETQYF

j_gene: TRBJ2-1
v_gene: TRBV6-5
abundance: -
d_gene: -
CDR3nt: TGTGCCAGCAGCCTATACAATGAGCAGTTCTTC
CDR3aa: CASSLYNEQFF

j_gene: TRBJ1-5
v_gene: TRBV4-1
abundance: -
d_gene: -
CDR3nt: TGCGCCAGCAGCCAGCCAACCGGGACACGAAGCAATCAGCCCCAGCATTTT
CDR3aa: CASSQPTGTRSNQPQHF

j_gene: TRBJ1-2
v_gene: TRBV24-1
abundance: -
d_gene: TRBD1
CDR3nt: TGTGCCACCAGTGATGCGGGACAGGGCACGATCCGCGGCTACACCTTC
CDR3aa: CATSDAGQGTIRGYTF

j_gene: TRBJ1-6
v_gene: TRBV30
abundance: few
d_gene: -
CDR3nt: TGTGCCTGGGGCGAGAATTCACCCCTCCACTTT
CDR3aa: CAWGENSPLHF

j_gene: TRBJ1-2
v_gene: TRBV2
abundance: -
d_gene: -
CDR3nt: TGTGCCAGCAAAGTAGCTAACTATGGCTACACCTTC
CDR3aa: CASKVANYGYTF

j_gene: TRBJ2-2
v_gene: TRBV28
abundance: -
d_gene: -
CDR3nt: TGTGCCAGCAGAAGACAAGCGAACACCGGGGAGCTGTTTTTT
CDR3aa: CASRRQANTGELFF

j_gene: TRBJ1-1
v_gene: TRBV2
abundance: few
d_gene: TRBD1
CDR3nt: TGTGCCAGTAGTATCTACAGGGGTGGGGAGGCTGAAGCTTTCTTT
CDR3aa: CASSIYRGGEAEAFF

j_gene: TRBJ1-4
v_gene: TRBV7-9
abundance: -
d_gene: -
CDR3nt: TGTGCCAGCAGCTGGGGGGGTGGCGAAAAACTGTTTTTT
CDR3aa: CASSWGGGEKLFF

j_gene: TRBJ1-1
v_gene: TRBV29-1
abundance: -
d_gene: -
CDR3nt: TGCAGCGTTCGAGGCAGGGCGAACACTGAAGCTTTCTTT
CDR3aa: CSVRGRANTEAFF

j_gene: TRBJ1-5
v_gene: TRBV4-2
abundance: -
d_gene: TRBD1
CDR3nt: TGTGCCAGCAGCCAAGAAAACAGGGGGGCGTTTCAGCCCCAGCATTTT
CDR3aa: CASSQENRGAFQPQHF

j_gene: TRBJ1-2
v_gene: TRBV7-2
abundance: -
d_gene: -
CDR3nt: TGTGCCAGCAGCTTAGGAAGGACAGAACTCTATGGCTACACCTTC
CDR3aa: CASSLGRTELYGYTF

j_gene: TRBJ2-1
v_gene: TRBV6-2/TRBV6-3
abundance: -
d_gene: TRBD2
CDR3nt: TGTGCCAGCAGTTACGCTTTGCTTGGTGCTAGCGGGAGGGCCTCCTACAATGAGCAGTTCTTC
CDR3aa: CASSYALLGASGRASYNEQFF

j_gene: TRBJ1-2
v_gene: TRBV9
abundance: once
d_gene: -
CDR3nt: TGTGCCAGCAGCGTAGTGACAGCGAGTTCATTGGATGGCTACACCTTC
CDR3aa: CASSVVTASSLDGYTF

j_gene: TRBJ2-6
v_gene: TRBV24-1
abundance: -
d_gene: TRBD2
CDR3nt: TGTGCCACCCTCCTAGGGACTAGCGGGATCACCGGGGCCAACGTCCTGACTTTC
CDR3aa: CATLLGTSGITGANVLTF

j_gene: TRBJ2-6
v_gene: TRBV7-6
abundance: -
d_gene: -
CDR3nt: TGTGCCAGCACCCAGCACGGGGGGCCTGGGGCCAACGTCCTGACTTTC
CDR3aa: CASTQHGGPGANVLTF

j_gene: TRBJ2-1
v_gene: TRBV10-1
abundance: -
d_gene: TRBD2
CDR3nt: TGCGCCAGCAGTGAAACCGGGACTAGCGGGAGGGCCGGATACAATGAGCAGTTCTTC
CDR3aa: CASSETGTSGRAGYNEQFF

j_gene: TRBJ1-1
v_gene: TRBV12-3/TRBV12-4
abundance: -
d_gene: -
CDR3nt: TGTGCCAGCGGACAATCGGTGGGCACTGAAGCTTTCTTT
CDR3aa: CASGQSVGTEAFF

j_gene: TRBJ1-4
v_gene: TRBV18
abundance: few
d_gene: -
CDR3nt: TGTGCCAGCTCCCCAGAAGGACTTTCTTTTAATGAAAAACTGTTTTTT
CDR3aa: CASSPEGLSFNEKLFF

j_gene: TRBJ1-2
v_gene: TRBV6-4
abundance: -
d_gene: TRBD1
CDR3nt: TGTGCCAGCAGTGACCTGGGACAGCCCCAGGGGGGCTACACCTTC
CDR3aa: CASSDLGQPQGGYTF

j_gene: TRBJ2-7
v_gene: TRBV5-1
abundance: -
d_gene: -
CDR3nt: TGCGCCAGCAGCTCCAGGACAGTGAACTACGAGCAGTACTTC
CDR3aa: CASSSRTVNYEQYF

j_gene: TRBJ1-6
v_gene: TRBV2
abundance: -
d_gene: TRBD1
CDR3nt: TGTGCCAGCCGTAAAAGCCAGGACAGGGCATATAATTCACCCCTCCACTTT
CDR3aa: CASRKSQDRAYNSPLHF

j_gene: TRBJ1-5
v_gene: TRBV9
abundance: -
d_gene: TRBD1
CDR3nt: TGTGCCAGCAGCGGGGACAGCCTTAGGCCCCAGCATTTT
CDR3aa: CASSGDSLRPQHF

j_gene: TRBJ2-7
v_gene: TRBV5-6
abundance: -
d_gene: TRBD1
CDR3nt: TGTGCCAGCAGCCCCCTGACAGGGTACGAGCAGTACTTC
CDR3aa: CASSPLTGYEQYF

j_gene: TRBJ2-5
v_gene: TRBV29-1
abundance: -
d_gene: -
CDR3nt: TGCAGCGTTGAACGACAGAGGGAGACCCAGTACTTC
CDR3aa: CSVERQRETQYF

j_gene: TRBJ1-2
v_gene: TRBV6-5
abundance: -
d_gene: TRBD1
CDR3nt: TGTGCCAGCAGTTACTCCGCCGGACAGGGGGCGGTTGGCTACACCTTC
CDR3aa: CASSYSAGQGAVGYTF

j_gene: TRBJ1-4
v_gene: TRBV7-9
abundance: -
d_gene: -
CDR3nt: TGTGCCAGCAGCTTAGCGCTTGCCGGACAACCTAATGAAAAACTGTTTTTT
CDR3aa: CASSLALAGQPNEKLFF

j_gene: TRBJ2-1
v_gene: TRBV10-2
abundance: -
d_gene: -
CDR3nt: TGCGCCAGCAAGGAGAACAATGAGCAGTTCTTC
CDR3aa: CASKENNEQFF

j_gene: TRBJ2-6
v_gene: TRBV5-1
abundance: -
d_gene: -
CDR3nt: TGCGCCAGCAGCTTTGACAGCTCTGGGGCCAACGTCCTGACTTTC
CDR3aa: CASSFDSSGANVLTF

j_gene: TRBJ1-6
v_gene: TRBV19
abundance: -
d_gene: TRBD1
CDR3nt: TGTGCCAGTTCTACAGGGGGCGCATCACCCCTCCACTTT
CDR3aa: CASSTGGASPLHF

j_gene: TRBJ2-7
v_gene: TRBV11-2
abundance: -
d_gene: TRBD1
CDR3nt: TGTGCCAGCAGGCGGGGACAGGGGGTCTACGAGCAGTACTTC
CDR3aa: CASRRGQGVYEQYF

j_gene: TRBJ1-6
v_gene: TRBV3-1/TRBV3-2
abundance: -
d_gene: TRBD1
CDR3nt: TGTGCCAGCAGCTTCCGGGACAGGGTCAATTCACCCCTCCACTTT
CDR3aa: CASSFRDRVNSPLHF

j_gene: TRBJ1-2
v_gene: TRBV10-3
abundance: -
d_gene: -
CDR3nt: TGTGCCATCAGTGAGTCGCAGGGGCGCGTGGATGGCTACACCTTC
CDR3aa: CAISESQGRVDGYTF

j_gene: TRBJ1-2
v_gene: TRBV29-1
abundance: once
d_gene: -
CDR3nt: TGCAGCGGCGGGGACTATGGCTACACCTTC
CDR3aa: CSGGDYGYTF